The present T cell receptor beta chain was sequenced within a study of persistence of HIV-infected CD4 T cells. Findings of the study overall: Antigen-responding cells were enriched for degenerate expanded CDR3beta sequences.

Points on this clone: Its target is unknown.

Cells were stimulated with CMV-infected fibroblast lysates at roughly 10 ug/mL. CD4+ T cells upregulating both CD40 ligand and CD69 were sorted as responding cells. CD8+ T cells were removed from PBMCs prior to stimulation. For approximately 17 hours, CD8-depleted PBMCs received anti-CD28/CD49d costimulation, a CD40-blocking antibody and enfuvirtide. The libraries were made with immunoSEQ version 4 in survey mode. The table came from immunoSEQ multiplex PCR; TCRdb's copy has only in-frame clones and leaves some out. The profile shows around 8,000 clones, less than 70% of them singletons. The CDR3 covers 12 residues. Trimming removed 4 bases at V and 6 bases at J, with 7 bases between. The V gene's germline CDR1 is KGHDR and CDR2 SFDVKD.

This receptor was taken from an adult man with HIV who was CMV-seropositive. The sequencing here drew on CD4+ T cells sorted from PBMCs after roughly 18-hour stimulation, taken from a patient who received antiretroviral therapy. The chain couples TRBV24-1 to TRBJ2-3; no firm D call. The CDR3 sequence: CATSDPLDTQYF. Written as DNA, the CDR3 is TGTGCCACCAGTGACCCCCTGGATACGCAGTATTTT.